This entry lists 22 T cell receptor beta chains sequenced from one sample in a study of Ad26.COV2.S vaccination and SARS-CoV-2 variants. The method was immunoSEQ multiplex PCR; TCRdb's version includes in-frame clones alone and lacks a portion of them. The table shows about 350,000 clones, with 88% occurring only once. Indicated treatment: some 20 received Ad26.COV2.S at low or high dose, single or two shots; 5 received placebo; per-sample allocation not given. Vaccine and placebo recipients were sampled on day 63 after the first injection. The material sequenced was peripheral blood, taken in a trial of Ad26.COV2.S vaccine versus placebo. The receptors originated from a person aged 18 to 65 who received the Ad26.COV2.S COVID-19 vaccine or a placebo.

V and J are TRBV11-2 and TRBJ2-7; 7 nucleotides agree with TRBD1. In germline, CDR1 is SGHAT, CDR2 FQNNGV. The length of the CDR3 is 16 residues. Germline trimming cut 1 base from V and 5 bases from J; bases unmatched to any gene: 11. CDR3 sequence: CASSLGWGQSVHEQYF. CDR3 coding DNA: TGTGCCAGCAGCTTAGGTTGGGGACAGTCGGTCCACGAGCAGTACTTC.

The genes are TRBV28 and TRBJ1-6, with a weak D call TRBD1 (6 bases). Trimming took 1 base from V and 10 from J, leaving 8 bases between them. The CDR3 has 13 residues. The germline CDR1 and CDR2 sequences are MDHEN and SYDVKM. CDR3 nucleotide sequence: TGTGCCAGCAGTTTATACAGGGTCTCACCCCTCCACTTT. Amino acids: CASSLYRVSPLHF.

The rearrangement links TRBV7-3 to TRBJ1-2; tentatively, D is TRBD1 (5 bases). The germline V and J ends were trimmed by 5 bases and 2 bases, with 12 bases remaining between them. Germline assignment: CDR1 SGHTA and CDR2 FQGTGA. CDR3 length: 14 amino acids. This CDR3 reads CASSPQGSNYGYTF. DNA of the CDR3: TGTGCCAGCAGCCCGCAGGGATCGAACTATGGCTACACCTTC.

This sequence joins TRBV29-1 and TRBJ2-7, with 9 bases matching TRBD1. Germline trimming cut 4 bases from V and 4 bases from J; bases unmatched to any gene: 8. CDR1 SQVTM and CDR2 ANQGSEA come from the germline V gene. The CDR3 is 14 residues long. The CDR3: CSVADRQGGYEQYF. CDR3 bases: TGCAGCGTTGCCGACAGACAGGGGGGTTACGAGCAGTACTTC.

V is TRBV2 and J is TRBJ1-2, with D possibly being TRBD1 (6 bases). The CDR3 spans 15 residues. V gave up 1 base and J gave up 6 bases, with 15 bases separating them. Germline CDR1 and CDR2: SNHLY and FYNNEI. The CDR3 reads CASSEVGGGRHGYTF. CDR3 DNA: TGTGCCAGCAGTGAAGTAGGAGGGGGGAGGCATGGCTACACCTTC.

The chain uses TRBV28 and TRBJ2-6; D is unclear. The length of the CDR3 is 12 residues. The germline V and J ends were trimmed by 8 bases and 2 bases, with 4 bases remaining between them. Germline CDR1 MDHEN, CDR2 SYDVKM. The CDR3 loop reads CASRTGANVLTF. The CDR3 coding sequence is TGTGCCAGCCGAACTGGGGCCAACGTCCTGACTTTC.

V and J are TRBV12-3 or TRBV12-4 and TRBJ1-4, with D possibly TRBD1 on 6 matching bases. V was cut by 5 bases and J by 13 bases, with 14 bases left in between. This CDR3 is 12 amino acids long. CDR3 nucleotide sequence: TGTGCCAGCAGTCCTGACAGGTTTGGACTGTTTTTT. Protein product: CASSPDRFGLFF.

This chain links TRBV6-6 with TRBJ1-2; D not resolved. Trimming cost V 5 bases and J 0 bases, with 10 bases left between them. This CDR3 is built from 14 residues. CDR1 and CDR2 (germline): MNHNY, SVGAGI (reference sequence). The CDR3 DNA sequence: TGTGCCAGCAGTCCTCAAGCGGCTAACTATGGCTACACCTTC. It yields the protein CASSPQAANYGYTF.

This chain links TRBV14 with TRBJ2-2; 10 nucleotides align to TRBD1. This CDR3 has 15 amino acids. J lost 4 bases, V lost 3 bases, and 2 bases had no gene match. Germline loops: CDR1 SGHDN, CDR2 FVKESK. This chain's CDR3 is CASSQGQGSTGELFF. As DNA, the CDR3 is TGTGCCAGCAGCCAGGGACAGGGGTCCACCGGGGAGCTGTTTTTT.

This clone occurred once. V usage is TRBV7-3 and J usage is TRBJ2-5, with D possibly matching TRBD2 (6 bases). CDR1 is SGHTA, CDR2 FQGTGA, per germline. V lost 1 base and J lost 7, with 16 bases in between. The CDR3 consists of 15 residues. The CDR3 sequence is CASSLNPGVMGTQYF. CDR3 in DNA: TGTGCCAGCAGCTTAAACCCGGGGGTGATGGGGACCCAGTACTTC. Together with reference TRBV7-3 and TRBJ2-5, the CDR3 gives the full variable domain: GAGVSQTPSNKVTEKGKYVELRCDPISGHTALYWYRQSLGQGPEFLIYFQGTGAADDSGLPNDRFFAVRPEGSVSTLKIQRTERGDSAVYLCASSLNPGVMGTQYFGPGTRLLVL.

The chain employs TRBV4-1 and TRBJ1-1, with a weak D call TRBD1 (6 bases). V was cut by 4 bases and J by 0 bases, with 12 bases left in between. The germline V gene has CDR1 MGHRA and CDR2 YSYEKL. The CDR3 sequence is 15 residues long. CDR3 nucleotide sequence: TGCGCCAGCAGCCCCCGCCAGGGGATGAACACTGAAGCTTTCTTT. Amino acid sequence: CASSPRQGMNTEAFF.

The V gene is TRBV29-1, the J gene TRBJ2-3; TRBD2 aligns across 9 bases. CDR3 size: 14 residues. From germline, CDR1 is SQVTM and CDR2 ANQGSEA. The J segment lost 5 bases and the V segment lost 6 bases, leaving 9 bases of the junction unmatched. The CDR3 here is CSVVLAGILDTQYF. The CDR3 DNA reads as TGCAGCGTGGTTCTAGCGGGGATACTAGATACGCAGTATTTT.

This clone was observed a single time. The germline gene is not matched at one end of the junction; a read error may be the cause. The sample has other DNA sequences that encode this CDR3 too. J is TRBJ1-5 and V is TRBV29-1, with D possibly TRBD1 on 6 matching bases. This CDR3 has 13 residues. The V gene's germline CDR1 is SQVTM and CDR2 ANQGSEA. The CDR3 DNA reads TGCAGCGTAGAAGGACAGCCAAATCAGCCCCAGCATTTT. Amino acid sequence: CSVEGQPNQPQHF.

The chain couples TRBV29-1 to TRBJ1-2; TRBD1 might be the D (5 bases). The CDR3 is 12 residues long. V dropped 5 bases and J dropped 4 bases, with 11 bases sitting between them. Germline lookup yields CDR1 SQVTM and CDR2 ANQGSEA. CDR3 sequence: CSVSRDGYGYTF. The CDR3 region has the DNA TGCAGCGTTTCTAGGGACGGCTATGGCTACACCTTC. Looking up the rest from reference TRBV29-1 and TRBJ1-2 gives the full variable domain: SAVISQKPSRDICQRGTSLTIQCQVDSQVTMMFWYRQQPGQSLTLIATANQGSEATYESGFVIDKFPISRPNLTFSTLTVSNMSPEDSSIYLCSVSRDGYGYTFGSGTRLTVV.

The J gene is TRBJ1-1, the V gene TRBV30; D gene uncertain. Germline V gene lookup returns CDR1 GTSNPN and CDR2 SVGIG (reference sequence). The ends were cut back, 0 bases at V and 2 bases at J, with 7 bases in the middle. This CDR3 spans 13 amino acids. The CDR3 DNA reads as TGTGCCTGGAGTGTACGAGAAAACACTGAAGCTTTCTTT. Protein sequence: CAWSVRENTEAFF.

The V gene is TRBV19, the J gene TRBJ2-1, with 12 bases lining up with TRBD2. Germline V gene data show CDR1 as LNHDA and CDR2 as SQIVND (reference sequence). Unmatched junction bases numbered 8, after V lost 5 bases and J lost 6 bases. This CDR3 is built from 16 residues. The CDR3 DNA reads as TGTGCCAGTAGTGTTCCTAGCGGGAGGGCCGGCAATGAGCAGTTCTTC. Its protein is CASSVPSGRAGNEQFF.

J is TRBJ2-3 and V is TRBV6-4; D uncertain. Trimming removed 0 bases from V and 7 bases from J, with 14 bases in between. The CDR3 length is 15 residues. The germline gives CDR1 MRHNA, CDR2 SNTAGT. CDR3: CASSDSLSARHTQYF. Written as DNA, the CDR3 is TGTGCCAGCAGTGACTCGTTATCGGCTCGGCATACGCAGTATTTT.

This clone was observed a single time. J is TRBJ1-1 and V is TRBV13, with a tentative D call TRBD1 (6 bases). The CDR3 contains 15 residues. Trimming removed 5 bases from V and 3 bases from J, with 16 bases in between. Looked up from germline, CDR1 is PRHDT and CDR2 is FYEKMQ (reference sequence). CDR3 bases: TGTGCCAGCAGCCCCCGGGGGGGCCGGGACACTGAAGCTTTCTTT. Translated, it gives CASSPRGGRDTEAFF.

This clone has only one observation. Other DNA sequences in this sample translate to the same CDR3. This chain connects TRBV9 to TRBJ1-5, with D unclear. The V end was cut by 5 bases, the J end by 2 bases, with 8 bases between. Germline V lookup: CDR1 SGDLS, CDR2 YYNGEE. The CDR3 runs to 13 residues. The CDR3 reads CASSRAGNQPQHF. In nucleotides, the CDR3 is TGTGCCAGCAGTCGGGCAGGCAATCAGCCCCAGCATTTT.

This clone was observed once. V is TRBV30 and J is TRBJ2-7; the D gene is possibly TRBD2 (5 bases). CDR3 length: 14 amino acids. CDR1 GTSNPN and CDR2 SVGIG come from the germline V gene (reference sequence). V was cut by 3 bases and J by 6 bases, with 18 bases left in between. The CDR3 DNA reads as TGTGCCTGGAGCGAAGTAAGGGCGGACTCCGAGCAGTACTTC. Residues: CAWSEVRADSEQYF. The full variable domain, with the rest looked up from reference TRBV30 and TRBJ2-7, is SQTIHQWPATLVQPVGSPLSLECTVEGTSNPNLYWYRQAAGRGLQLLFYSVGIGQISSEVPQNLSASRPQDRQFILSSKKLLLSDSGFYLCAWSEVRADSEQYFGPGTRLTVT.

In DNA, the CDR3 is TGTGCTAGTGGTCCCGGACAGGGGGCGCTTTCAGAGACCCAGTACTTC. Residues: CASGPGQGALSETQYF. The chain employs TRBV12-5 and TRBJ2-5; 11 bases are a match to TRBD1. The germline V gene encodes CDR1 LGHNT and CDR2 FRNRAP. This CDR3 is built from 16 residues. Trimming removed 5 bases from V and 4 bases from J; junction bases left unmatched: 9.

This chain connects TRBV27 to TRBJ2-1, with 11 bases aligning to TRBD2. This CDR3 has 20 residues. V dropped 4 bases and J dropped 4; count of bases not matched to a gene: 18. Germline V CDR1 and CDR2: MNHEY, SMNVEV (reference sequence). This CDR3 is CASSSLYFSGRALRYNEQFF. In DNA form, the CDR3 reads TGTGCCAGCAGTTCCTTATATTTTAGCGGGAGGGCCCTAAGATACAATGAGCAGTTCTTC.